The 28 T cell receptor beta chains reported below all come from one sample, sequenced in a study of immune evolution from preneoplasia to lung adenocarcinoma. TCRdb keeps only in-frame clones here, not all; method: immunoSEQ multiplex PCR. The repertoire holds 5,000 to 6,500 clones, with 65% to 80% as singletons. Sequenced input: FFPE adjacent normal lung tissue. The source is a donor at least 70 years old with lung adenocarcinoma.

This chain joins TRBV29-1 and TRBJ1-1; D is unclear. Trimming pared 4 bases from V and 7 bases from J, leaving 16 bases between. Germline V gives CDR1 SQVTM, CDR2 ANQGSEA. The CDR3 sequence is 13 residues long. The CDR3 DNA reads as TGCAGCGTTGGAGTTCCACAGCGACATGAAGCTTTCTTT. It encodes CSVGVPQRHEAFF.

This sequence joins TRBV11-2 and TRBJ1-2, with D possibly TRBD1 on 5 matching bases. This CDR3 contains 15 residues. Germline V CDR1 and CDR2: SGHAT, FQNNGV. The germline V and J ends were trimmed by 5 bases and 1 base, with 14 bases remaining between them. The CDR3 protein is CASSPPRGHNYGYTF. CDR3 bases: TGTGCCAGCAGCCCCCCCCGGGGCCATAACTATGGCTACACCTTC.

The chain is built from TRBV30 and TRBJ2-4, with 11 bases identical to TRBD2. Germline V lookup: CDR1 GTSNPN, CDR2 SVGIG (reference sequence). This CDR3 contains 13 residues. V shed 5 bases and J 5 bases; nucleotides not matched to a gene: 2. CDR3 DNA sequence: TGTGCCTGGGTAGCGGGGGGGCAAAACATTCAGTACTTC. Translating gives CAWVAGGQNIQYF.

The chain couples TRBV4-1 to TRBJ1-2; D gene unclear. V was clipped by 1 base and J by 12 bases, with 12 bases between them. Germline assignment: CDR1 MGHRA and CDR2 YSYEKL. This CDR3 comprises 12 residues. The CDR3 DNA follows: TGCGCCAGCAGCCAAGTTGGCGAGGTCCACACCTTC. It codes for CASSQVGEVHTF.

The chain is built from TRBV28 and TRBJ1-2; a possible D gene is TRBD1 (6 bases). The germline V gene encodes CDR1 MDHEN and CDR2 SYDVKM. V gave up 10 bases and J gave up 0 bases, with 27 bases separating them. The CDR3 is 18 residues long. The chain's CDR3 is CAISEWRDKELANYGYTF. DNA of the CDR3: TGTGCCATCTCTGAATGGCGGGACAAGGAGTTAGCTAACTATGGCTACACCTTC.

This clone was counted a single time. At one end the junction does not follow the germline gene, possibly because of a read error. The V and J genes are TRBV7-2 and TRBJ2-7, with 9 bases lining up with TRBD1. This CDR3 has 15 residues. Germline V lookup: CDR1 SGHTA, CDR2 FQGNSA. CDR3 amino acids: CASSRDRAISYEQYF. Here the CDR3 DNA reads TGTGCCAGCAGCCGGGACAGGGCTATCTCCTACGAGCAGTACTTT.

V usage is TRBV7-2 and J usage is TRBJ2-1, with a possible D match to TRBD2 (5 bases). The CDR3 contains 13 residues. Germline values: CDR1 SGHTA, CDR2 FQGNSA. Trimming shortened V by 5 bases and J by 3 bases, and 8 bases separated the two germline ends. CDR3 DNA sequence: TGTGCCAGCAGCAAGCGGAGCTACAATGAGCAGTTCTTC. It is translated as CASSKRSYNEQFF. Full variable domain (outside the CDR3, taken from reference TRBV7-2 and TRBJ2-1): GAGVSQSPSNKVTEKGKDVELRCDPISGHTALYWYRQSLGQGLEFLIYFQGNSAPDKSGLPSDRFSAERTGGSVSTLTIQRTQQEDSAVYLCASSKRSYNEQFFGPGTRLTVL.

This chain connects TRBV28 to TRBJ2-1; 9 nucleotides line up with TRBD2. The V gene end was trimmed by 7 bases and the J gene end by 4 bases; junction bases not matched to a gene: 11. The germline CDR1 and CDR2 sequences are MDHEN and SYDVKM. The CDR3 has 16 residues. CDR3 in amino acids: CASTGGGGASYNEQFF. CDR3 nucleotides: TGTGCCAGCACCGGCGGCGGGGGGGCTTCTTACAATGAGCAGTTCTTC.

This chain uses TRBV7-8 with TRBJ2-2, with TRBD1 as a possible D gene (6 bases). CDR3 length equals 14 residues. CDR1 is SGHVS and CDR2 is FQNEAQ in the germline V gene. The ends were cut back, 2 bases at V and 6 bases at J, with 10 bases in the middle. The CDR3 DNA follows: TGTGCCAGCAGCTTATACACAGGGCCCGGGGAGCTGTTTTTT. The encoded protein is CASSLYTGPGELFF.

In its sample, this clone was seen a few times. The V gene is TRBV5-1, the J gene TRBJ2-7, with 8 bases fitting TRBD2. After removal of 0 bases from V and 3 bases from J, the junction contained 2 bases not matched to a gene. The CDR3 contains 14 residues. Germline CDR1 SGHRS, CDR2 YFSETQ. The CDR3 sequence is CASSLGAGGYEQYF. The CDR3 DNA is TGCGCCAGCAGCTTGGGCGCGGGGGGCTACGAGCAGTACTTC.

This clone was seen a handful of times. The chain recombines TRBV9 with TRBJ2-3; 9 bases match TRBD2. This CDR3 contains 17 residues. The J segment lost 3 bases and the V segment lost 0 bases, leaving 8 bases of the junction unmatched. CDR1 is SGDLS and CDR2 is YYNGEE in the germline V gene. The DNA for the CDR3 is TGTGCCAGCAGCGTAGAGCCTGCGGGAGGGCCGACAGATACGCAGTATTTT. Its translation is CASSVEPAGGPTDTQYF.

The rearrangement joins TRBV28 to TRBJ1-2, with 7 nucleotides matching TRBD1. Germline CDR1 reads MDHEN; CDR2 reads SYDVKM. The CDR3 covers 14 residues. V lost 2 bases and J lost 4; bases outside the gene matches: 4. The CDR3 spells CASSLTGATYGYTF. In DNA, the CDR3 is TGTGCCAGCAGTTTAACAGGGGCGACCTATGGCTACACCTTC.

The gene calls are TRBV28 and TRBJ1-2; 9 bases are a match to TRBD1. Germline lookup yields CDR1 MDHEN and CDR2 SYDVKM. CDR3 length: 15 residues. The V gene end was trimmed by 6 bases and the J gene end by 6 bases; junction bases not matched to a gene: 11. DNA for the CDR3: TGTGCCAGCAGAAGGACAGGGGCCGTGATCCATGGCTACACCTTC. Translated: CASRRTGAVIHGYTF.

The chain has TRBV6-5 and TRBJ2-5; 7 bases agree with TRBD2. CDR3 length equals 12 residues. The V gene end was trimmed by 8 bases and the J gene end by 3 bases; junction bases not matched to a gene: 3. CDR1 is MNHEY and CDR2 is SVGAGI in the germline V gene. DNA of the CDR3: TGTGCCAGCCAGCGGGGTAAAGAGACCCAGTACTTC. This codes for CASQRGKETQYF.

This clone was seen more than once but under ten times. This chain links TRBV28 with TRBJ1-5, with a possible D match to TRBD1 (5 bases). The CDR3 has 16 residues. Germline assignment: CDR1 MDHEN and CDR2 SYDVKM. Between the trimmed V and J ends, which lost 3 bases and 7 bases, there was a span of 19 bases. The CDR3 loop reads CASSLPGAASWQPQHF. The CDR3 region has the DNA TGTGCCAGCAGTTTGCCCGGGGCCGCGTCCTGGCAGCCCCAGCATTTT.

The chain combines TRBV28 with TRBJ1-4; 8 bases map to TRBD1. Losses at the gene ends were 3 bases for V and 8 bases for J; bases not matched to a gene: 11. The germline V gene has CDR1 MDHEN and CDR2 SYDVKM. The CDR3 spans 16 residues. The CDR3 sequence is CASSFGGGTGGEKLFF. CDR3 in DNA: TGTGCCAGCAGTTTCGGGGGGGGGACAGGAGGAGAAAAACTGTTTTTT.

The V and J genes are TRBV29-1 and TRBJ1-3; D gene uncertain. V was pared by 2 bases and J by 0 bases, with 5 bases between. This CDR3 has 13 amino acids. The V gene's germline CDR1 is SQVTM and CDR2 ANQGSEA. Here the CDR3 reads CSVEIYSGNTIYF. The CDR3 DNA reads TGCAGCGTTGAAATCTACTCTGGAAACACCATATATTTT.

This clone was found a few times. The CDR3 nucleotides are TGTGCCAGCAGACAGGGGGCGAACACCGGGGAGCTGTTTTTT. This sequence encodes CASRQGANTGELFF. This sequence joins TRBV6-5 and TRBJ2-2, with 8 bases fitting TRBD1. This CDR3 is built from 14 residues. The V segment lost 6 bases and the J segment 0 bases; nucleotides outside the gene matches: 0. The germline gives CDR1 MNHEY, CDR2 SVGAGI.

The chain is built from TRBV2 and TRBJ2-5; 16 bases map to TRBD2. Germline V gene sequence: CDR1 SNHLY, CDR2 FYNNEI. There are 16 residues in the CDR3. With 6 bases clipped from V and 2 bases from J, the junction kept 3 bases outside the gene matches. The CDR3: CASSLGLAGGQETQYF. The CDR3, as DNA: TGTGCCAGCAGCCTGGGACTAGCGGGAGGGCAAGAGACCCAGTACTTC.

In nucleotides, the CDR3 is TGTGCCAGCAGTGAAGTTTTGTGGGGGAGCTACGAGCAGTACTTC. Translating it yields CASSEVLWGSYEQYF. The J gene is TRBJ2-7, the V gene TRBV6-1, with D possibly called TRBD1 or TRBD2 (5 bases each). V lost 1 base, J lost 3 bases, and 13 bases lay in between. This CDR3 has 15 amino acids. Looked up from germline, CDR1 is MNHNS and CDR2 is SASEGT.

The V gene is TRBV6-6, the J gene TRBJ1-1, with a tentative D call TRBD1 (5 bases). Trimming left V 8 bases short and J 10 bases short, with 17 bases between. This CDR3 contains 12 residues. CDR1 and CDR2 from the germline V gene are MNHNY and SVGAGI (reference sequence). CDR3: CASQGLNDRAFF. The CDR3 bases are TGTGCCAGCCAGGGTCTCAATGATAGAGCTTTCTTT.

This chain joins TRBV30 and TRBJ2-7, with D hard to call. Per germline, CDR1 GTSNPN and CDR2 SVGIG (reference sequence). Trimming shortened V by 5 bases and J by 0 bases, and 11 bases separated the two germline ends. The CDR3 is 13 amino acids. In nucleotides, the CDR3 is TGTGCCTGGGTCCGCTCTAGCTCCTACGAGCAGTACTTC. It is translated as CAWVRSSSYEQYF.

The chain employs TRBV30 and TRBJ1-2, with unresolved D. CDR1 and CDR2 from the germline V gene are GTSNPN and SVGIG (reference sequence). Trimming removed 0 bases at V and 3 bases at J, with 11 bases between. The CDR3 is 14 amino acids. Here the CDR3 DNA reads TGTGCCTGGAGTGTAATTAGCGAGTACTATGGCTACACCTTC. The encoded protein is CAWSVISEYYGYTF. Together with reference TRBV30 and TRBJ1-2, the CDR3 gives the full variable domain: SQTIHQWPATLVQPVGSPLSLECTVEGTSNPNLYWYRQAAGRGLQLLFYSVGIGQISSEVPQNLSASRPQDRQFILSSKKLLLSDSGFYLCAWSVISEYYGYTFGSGTRLTVV.

V is TRBV11-2 and J is TRBJ1-1; TRBD1 might be the D (5 bases). Trimming removed 1 base at V and 1 base at J, with 10 bases between. The CDR3 totals 15 residues. In germline, CDR1 is SGHAT, CDR2 FQNNGV. The CDR3 DNA reads as TGTGCCAGCAGCTTAGGACCAGGGTCGAACACTGAAGCTTTCTTT. It encodes CASSLGPGSNTEAFF. Filled out from reference TRBV11-2 and TRBJ1-1, the complete variable domain reads EAGVAQSPRYKIIEKRQSVAFWCNPISGHATLYWYQQILGQGPKLLIQFQNNGVVDDSQLPKDRFSAERLKGVDSTLKIQPAKLEDSAVYLCASSLGPGSNTEAFFGQGTRLTVV.

The chain has TRBV18 and TRBJ1-2; possible D gene TRBD1, 5 bases. The CDR3 has 13 amino acids. CDR1 is KGHSH and CDR2 is LQKENI in the germline V gene. The V end lost 2 bases, the J end lost 8 bases, and 12 bases lay between the germline ends. This CDR3 is CASSPRQGTGYTF. The CDR3 DNA follows: TGTGCCAGCTCACCAAGGCAGGGAACCGGCTACACCTTC.

The V and J genes are TRBV7-2 and TRBJ2-7; no definite D call. V lost 4 bases, J lost 8 bases, and 12 bases lay in between. CDR3 length: 12 residues. Germline V CDR1 and CDR2: SGHTA, FQGNSA. DNA of the CDR3: TGTGCCAGCAGCTCCAGGCCGTCTAAGCAGTACTTC. This sequence encodes CASSSRPSKQYF.

The rearrangement joins TRBV30 to TRBJ1-1; 7 nucleotides match TRBD1. The CDR3 loop spans 14 amino acids. V gave up 8 bases and J gave up 3 bases; unmatched junction bases: 12. Germline lookup yields CDR1 GTSNPN and CDR2 SVGIG (reference sequence). The CDR3 reads CAHVHRQGDTEAFF. In nucleotides, the CDR3 is TGTGCCCACGTCCATAGACAGGGTGACACTGAAGCTTTCTTT.

This chain links TRBV6-5 with TRBJ2-6; D is perhaps TRBD1 (6 bases). The CDR3 is made up of 15 amino acids. Germline assignment: CDR1 MNHEY and CDR2 SVGAGI. Trimming cost V 6 bases and J 0 bases, with 9 bases left between them. The CDR3, as DNA: TGTGCCAGCAGAACAGGGTTCTCTGGGGCCAACGTCCTGACTTTC. Protein: CASRTGFSGANVLTF.